The clone carrying this T cell receptor (beta chain) was seen repeatedly, ten times or more. Its antigen remains unidentified. This sample is part of a study of neurological immune-mediated disorders. Findings and caveats of the study: Clinical and MRI features did not associate with the cluster found in multiple sclerosis patients.

TCRdb passed the 5' RACE reads through MiXCR, listing each CDR3 protein once. The table has about 21,000 distinct CDR3 sequences, roughly 17% seen once. CDR3 length: 15 residues. With 2 bases removed from V and 1 base from J, the gap between germline ends came to 11 bases. In germline, CDR1 is MNHEY, CDR2 SVGAGI. The sequenced sample consisted of CD8+ T cells from blood. The V and J genes are TRBV6-5 and TRBJ1-1, with D tentatively TRBD1 (5 bases). This receptor was taken from a woman aged 18-29 years with multiple sclerosis. CDR3 amino acids: CASSYLNGGNTEAFF. The DNA of the CDR3 is TGTGCCAGCAGTTACCTTAATGGGGGGAACACTGAAGCTTTCTTT.